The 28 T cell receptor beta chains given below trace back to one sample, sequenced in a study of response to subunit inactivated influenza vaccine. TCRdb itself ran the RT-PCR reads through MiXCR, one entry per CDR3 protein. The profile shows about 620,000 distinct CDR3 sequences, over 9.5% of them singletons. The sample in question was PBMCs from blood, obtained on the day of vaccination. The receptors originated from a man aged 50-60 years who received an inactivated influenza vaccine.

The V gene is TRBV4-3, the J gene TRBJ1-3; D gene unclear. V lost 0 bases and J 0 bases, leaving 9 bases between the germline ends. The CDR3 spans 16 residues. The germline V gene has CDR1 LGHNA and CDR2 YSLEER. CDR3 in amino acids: CASSQDEVLSGNTIYF. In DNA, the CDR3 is TGCGCCAGCAGCCAAGATGAGGTTCTCTCTGGAAACACCATATATTTT.

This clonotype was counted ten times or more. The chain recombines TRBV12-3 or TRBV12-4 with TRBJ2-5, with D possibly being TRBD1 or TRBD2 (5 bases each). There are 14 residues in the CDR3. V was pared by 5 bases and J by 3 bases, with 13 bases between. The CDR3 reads CASSRAGTEETQYF. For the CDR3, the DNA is TGTGCCAGCAGTCGGGCCGGGACGGAAGAGACCCAGTACTTC.

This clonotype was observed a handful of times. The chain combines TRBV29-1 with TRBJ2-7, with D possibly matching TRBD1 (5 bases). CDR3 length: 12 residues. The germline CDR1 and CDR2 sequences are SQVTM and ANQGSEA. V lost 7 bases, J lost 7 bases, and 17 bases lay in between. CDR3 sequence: CSARQGMGEQYF. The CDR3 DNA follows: TGCAGCGCACGCCAGGGTATGGGGGAGCAGTACTTC.

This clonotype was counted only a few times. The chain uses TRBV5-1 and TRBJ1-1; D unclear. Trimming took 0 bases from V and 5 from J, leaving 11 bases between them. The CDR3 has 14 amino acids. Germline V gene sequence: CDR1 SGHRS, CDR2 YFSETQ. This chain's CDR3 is CASSLEVGGTEAFF. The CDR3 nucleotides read TGCGCCAGCAGCTTGGAAGTCGGAGGGACTGAAGCTTTCTTT.

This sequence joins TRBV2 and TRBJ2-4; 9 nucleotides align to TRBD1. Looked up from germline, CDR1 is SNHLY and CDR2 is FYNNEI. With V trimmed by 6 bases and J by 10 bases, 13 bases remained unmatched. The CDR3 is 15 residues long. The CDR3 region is CASSVGTGLNRIQYF. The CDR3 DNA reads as TGTGCCAGCAGCGTCGGGACAGGGCTAAATCGGATTCAGTACTTC.

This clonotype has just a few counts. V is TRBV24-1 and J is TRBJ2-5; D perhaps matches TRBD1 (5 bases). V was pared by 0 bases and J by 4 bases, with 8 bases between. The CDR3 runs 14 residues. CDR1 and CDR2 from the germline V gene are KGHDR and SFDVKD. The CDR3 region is CATSDLRQGETQYF. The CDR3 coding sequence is TGTGCCACCAGTGATTTGCGGCAGGGAGAGACCCAGTACTTC.

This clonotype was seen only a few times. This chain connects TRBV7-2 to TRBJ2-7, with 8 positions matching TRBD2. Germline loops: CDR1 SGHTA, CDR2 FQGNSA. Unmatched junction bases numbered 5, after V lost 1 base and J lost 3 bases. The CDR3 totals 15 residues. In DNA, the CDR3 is TGTGCCAGCAGCTTAGGTATTAGCGGGATCTACGAGCAGTACTTC. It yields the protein CASSLGISGIYEQYF.

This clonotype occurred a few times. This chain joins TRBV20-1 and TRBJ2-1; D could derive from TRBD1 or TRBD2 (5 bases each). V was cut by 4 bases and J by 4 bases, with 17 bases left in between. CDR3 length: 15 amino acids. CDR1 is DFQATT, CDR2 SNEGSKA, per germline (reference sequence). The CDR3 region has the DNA TGCAGTGCTAAGAAGCCCCGAGGGGTTTACAATGAGCAGTTCTTC. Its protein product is CSAKKPRGVYNEQFF.

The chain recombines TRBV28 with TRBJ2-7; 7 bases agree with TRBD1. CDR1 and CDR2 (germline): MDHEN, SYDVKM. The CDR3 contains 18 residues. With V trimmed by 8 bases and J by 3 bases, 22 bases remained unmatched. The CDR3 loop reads CASGPDYGTVPNIYEQYF. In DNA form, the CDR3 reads TGTGCCAGCGGCCCCGACTACGGGACAGTTCCTAACATCTACGAGCAGTACTTC.

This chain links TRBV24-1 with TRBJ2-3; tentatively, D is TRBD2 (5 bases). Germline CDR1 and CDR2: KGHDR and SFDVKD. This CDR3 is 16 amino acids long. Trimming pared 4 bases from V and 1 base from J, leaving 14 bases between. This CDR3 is CATSDPGRRGTDTQYF. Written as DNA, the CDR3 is TGTGCCACCAGTGACCCCGGACGGCGGGGCACAGATACGCAGTATTTT.

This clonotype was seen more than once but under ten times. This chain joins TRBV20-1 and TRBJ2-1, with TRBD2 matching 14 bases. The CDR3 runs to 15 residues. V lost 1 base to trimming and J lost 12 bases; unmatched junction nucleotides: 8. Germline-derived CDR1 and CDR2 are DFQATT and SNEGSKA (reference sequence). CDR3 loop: CSARVVGTSGSGQFF. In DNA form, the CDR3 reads TGCAGTGCTAGAGTGGTTGGGACTAGCGGGAGTGGGCAGTTCTTC.

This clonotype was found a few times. The CDR3 DNA sequence: TGTGCCAGCAGTTCCTACGGGGGGTCGTCCTACGAGCAGTACTTC. Its protein is CASSSYGGSSYEQYF. The chain uses TRBV12-3 or TRBV12-4 and TRBJ2-7, with TRBD2 matching 7 bases. V lost 4 bases, J lost 1 base, and 7 bases stayed unmatched. This CDR3 is built from 15 residues.

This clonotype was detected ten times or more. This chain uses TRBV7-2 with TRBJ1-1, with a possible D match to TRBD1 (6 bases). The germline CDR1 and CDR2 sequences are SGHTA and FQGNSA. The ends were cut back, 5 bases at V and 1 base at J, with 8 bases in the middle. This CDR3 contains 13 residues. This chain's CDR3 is CASSNRENTEAFF. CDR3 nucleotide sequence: TGTGCCAGCAGCAACAGGGAGAACACTGAAGCTTTCTTT.

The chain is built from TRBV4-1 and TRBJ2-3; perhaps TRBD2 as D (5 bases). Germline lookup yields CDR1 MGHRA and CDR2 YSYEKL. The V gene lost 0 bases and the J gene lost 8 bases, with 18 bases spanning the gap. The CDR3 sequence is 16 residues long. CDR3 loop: CASSQEGAGGIGTQYF. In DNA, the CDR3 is TGCGCCAGCAGCCAAGAGGGCGCGGGCGGTATTGGTACGCAGTATTTT.

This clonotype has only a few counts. CDR3 sequence reads: CAISGGVNQPQHF. CDR3 DNA sequence: TGTGCCATCAGTGGTGGAGTCAATCAGCCCCAGCATTTT. The chain links TRBV10-3 to TRBJ1-5; no clear D gene. V was trimmed by 4 bases and J by 3 bases, leaving 7 bases between them. The V gene's germline CDR1 is ENHRY and CDR2 SYGVKD. The CDR3 loop spans 13 amino acids.

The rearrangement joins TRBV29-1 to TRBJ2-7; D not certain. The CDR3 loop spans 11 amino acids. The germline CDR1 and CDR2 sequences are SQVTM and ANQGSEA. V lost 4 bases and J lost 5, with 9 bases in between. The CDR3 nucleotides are TGCAGCGTTGCCGACCTCGACGAGCAGTACTTC. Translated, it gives CSVADLDEQYF.

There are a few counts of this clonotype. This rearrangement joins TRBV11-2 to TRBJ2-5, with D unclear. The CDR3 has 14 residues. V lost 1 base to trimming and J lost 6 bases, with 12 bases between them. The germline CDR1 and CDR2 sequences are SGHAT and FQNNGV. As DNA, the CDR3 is TGTGCCAGCAGCTTAGTACCAGAGACGAAGACCCAGTACTTC. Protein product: CASSLVPETKTQYF.

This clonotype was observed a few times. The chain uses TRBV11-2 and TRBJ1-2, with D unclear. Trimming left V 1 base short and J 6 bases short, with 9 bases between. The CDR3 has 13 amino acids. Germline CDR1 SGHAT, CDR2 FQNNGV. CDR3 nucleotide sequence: TGTGCCAGCAGCTTAGGGTTTAAGAATGGCTACACCTTC. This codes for CASSLGFKNGYTF.

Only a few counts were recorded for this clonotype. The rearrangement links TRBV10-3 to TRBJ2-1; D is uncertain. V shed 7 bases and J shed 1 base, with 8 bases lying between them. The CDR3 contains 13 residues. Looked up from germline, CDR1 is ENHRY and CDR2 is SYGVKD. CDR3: CAINSESYNEQFF. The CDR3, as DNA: TGTGCCATCAACTCTGAATCCTACAATGAGCAGTTCTTC.

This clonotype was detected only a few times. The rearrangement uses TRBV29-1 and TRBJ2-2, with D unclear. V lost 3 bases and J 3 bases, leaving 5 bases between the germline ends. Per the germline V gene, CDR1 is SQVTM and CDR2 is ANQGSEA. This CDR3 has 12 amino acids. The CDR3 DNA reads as TGCAGCGTTGAGAAGGACACCGGGGAGCTGTTTTTT. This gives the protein CSVEKDTGELFF.

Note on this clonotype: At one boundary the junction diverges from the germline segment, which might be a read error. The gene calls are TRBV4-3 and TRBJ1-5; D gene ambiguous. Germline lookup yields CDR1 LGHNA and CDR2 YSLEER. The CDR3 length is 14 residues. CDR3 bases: TGCGCCAGCAGCCCAACATATAGCCATCAGCCCCAGCATTTT. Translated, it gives CASSPTYSHQPQHF.

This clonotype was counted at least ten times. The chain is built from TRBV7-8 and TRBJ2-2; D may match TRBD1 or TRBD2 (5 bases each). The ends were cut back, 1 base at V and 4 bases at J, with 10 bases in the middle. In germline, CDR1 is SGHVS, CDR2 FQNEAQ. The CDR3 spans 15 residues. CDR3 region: CASSLGGAFTGELFF. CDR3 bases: TGTGCCAGCAGCTTAGGAGGGGCGTTCACCGGGGAGCTGTTTTTT.

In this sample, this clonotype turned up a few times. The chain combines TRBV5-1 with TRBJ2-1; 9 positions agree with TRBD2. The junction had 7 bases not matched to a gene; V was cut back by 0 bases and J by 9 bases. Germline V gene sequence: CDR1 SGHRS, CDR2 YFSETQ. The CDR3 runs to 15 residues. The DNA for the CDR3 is TGCGCCAGCAGCTTGGGCGGGAGGGCCGGGAGTGAGCAGTTCTTC. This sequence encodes CASSLGGRAGSEQFF.

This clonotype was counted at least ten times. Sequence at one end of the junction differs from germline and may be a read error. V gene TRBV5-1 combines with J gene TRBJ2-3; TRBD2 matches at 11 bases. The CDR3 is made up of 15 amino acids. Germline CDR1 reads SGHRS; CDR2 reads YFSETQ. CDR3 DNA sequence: TGTGCCAGCAGCTTAGCGGGGGGGGGCACAGATACGCAGTATTTT. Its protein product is CASSLAGGGTDTQYF. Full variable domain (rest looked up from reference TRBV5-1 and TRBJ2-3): KAGVTQTPRYLIKTRGQQVTLSCSPISGHRSVSWYQQTPGQGLQFLFEYFSETQRNKGNFPGRFSGRQFSNSRSEMNVSTLELGDSALYLCASSLAGGGTDTQYFGPGTRLTVL.

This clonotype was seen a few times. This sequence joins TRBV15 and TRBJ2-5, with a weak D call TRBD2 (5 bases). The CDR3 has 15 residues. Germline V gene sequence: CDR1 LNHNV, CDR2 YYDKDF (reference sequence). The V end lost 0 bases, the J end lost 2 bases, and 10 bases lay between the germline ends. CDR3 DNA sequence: TGTGCCACCAGCAGAGATAGGACTGAGCAAGAGACCCAGTACTTC. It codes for CATSRDRTEQETQYF.

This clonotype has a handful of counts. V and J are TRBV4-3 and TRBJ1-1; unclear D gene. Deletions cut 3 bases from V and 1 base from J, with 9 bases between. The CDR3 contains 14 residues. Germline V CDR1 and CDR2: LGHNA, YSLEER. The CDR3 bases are TGCGCCAGCAGCCAGCAGAGTACGAACACTGAAGCTTTCTTT. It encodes CASSQQSTNTEAFF.

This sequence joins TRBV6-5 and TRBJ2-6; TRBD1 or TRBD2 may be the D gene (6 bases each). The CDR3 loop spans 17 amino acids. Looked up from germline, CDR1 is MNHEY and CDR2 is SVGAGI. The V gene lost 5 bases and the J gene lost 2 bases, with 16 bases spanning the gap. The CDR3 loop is CASSHRGGTAGANVLTF. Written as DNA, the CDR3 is TGTGCCAGCAGTCACCGAGGGGGGACGGCTGGGGCCAACGTCCTGACTTTC.

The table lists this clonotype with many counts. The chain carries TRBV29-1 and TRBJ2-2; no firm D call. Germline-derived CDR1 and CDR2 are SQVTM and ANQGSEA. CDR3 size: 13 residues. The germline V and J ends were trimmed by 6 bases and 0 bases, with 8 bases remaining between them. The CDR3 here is CSVGNSNTGELFF. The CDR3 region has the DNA TGCAGCGTGGGTAATTCGAACACCGGGGAGCTGTTTTTT.